This entry describes one T cell receptor (beta chain). As yet, its antigen is unknown. Other DNA sequences within the sample encode an identical CDR3. This table comes from immunoSEQ multiplex PCR, and its TCRdb copy is limited to in-frame clones, with some not included. In the table there are tens of thousands of clones, 87% of which are singletons. V lost 0 bases to trimming and J lost 1 base; unmatched junction nucleotides: 0. Germline V gene lookup returns CDR1 SGHRS and CDR2 YFSETQ. The CDR3 covers 14 residues. These data come from a study of OX40 agonist ivuxolimab in advanced cancers. Study outcomes and limitations: Researchers report that CD8+ T cells had, on average, more expanded clones than CD4+.

Sequenced here: CD4+ or CD8+ T cells sorted from blood, sampled in a trial of the OX40 agonist ivuxolimab. The TCR comes from an adult with an advanced solid tumor such as melanoma, head and neck, liver or kidney cancer. The rearrangement links TRBV5-1 to TRBJ1-1; 7 bases map to TRBD1. The DNA for the CDR3 is TGCGCCAGCAGCTTGGCAGGGGGGAACACTGAAGCTTTCTTT. Translating gives CASSLAGGNTEAFF.